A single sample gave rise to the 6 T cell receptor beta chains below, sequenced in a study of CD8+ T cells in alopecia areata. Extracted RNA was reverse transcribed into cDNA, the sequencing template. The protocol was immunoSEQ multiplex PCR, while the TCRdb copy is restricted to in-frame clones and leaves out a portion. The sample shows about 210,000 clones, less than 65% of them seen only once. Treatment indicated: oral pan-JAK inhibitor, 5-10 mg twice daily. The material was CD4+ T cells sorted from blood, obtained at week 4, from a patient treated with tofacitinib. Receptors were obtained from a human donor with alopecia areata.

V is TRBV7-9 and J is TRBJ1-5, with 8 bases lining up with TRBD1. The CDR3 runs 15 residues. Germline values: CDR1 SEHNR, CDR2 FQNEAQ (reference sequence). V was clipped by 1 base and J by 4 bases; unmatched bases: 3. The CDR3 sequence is CASSLGTGTNQPQHF. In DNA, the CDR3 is TGTGCCAGCAGCTTAGGGACAGGGACAAATCAGCCCCAGCATTTT.

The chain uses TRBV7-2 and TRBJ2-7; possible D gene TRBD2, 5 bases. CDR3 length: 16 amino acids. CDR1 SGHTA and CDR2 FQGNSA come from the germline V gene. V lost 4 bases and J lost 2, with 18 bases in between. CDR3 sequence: CASSSKSKTGTYEQYF. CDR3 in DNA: TGTGCCAGCAGCTCCAAAAGCAAAACCGGGACCTACGAGCAGTACTTC. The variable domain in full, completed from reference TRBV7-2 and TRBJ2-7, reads GAGVSQSPSNKVTEKGKDVELRCDPISGHTALYWYRQSLGQGLEFLIYFQGNSAPDKSGLPSDRFSAERTGGSVSTLTIQRTQQEDSAVYLCASSSKSKTGTYEQYFGPGTRLTVT.

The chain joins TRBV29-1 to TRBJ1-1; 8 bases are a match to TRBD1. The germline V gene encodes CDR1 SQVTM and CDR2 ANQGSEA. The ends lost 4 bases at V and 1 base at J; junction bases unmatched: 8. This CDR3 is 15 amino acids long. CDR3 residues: CSVVQGAWGNTEAFF. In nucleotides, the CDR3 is TGCAGCGTTGTTCAGGGGGCTTGGGGGAACACTGAAGCTTTCTTT.

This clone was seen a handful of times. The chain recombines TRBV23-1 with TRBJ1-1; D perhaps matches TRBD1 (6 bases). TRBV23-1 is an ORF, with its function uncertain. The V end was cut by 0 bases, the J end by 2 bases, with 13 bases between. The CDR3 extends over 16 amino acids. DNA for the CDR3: TGCGCCAGCAGTCAATCGGACAGCTGCGGCAACACTGAAGCTTTCTTT. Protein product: CASSQSDSCGNTEAFF.

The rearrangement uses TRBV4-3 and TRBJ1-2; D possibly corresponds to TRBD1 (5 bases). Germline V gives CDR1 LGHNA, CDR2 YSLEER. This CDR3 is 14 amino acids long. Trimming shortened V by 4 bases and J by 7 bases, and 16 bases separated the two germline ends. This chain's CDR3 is CASSREDSFSGYTF. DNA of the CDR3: TGCGCCAGCAGCCGTGAAGACAGTTTTAGTGGCTACACCTTC.

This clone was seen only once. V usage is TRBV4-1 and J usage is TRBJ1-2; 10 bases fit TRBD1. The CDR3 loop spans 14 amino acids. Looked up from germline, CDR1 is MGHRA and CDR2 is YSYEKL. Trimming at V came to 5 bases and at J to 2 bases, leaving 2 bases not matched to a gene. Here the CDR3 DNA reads TGCGCCAGCAGCTTGGACAGGGGGAACTATGGCTACACCTTC. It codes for CASSLDRGNYGYTF.